Listed below are T cell receptor beta chains from one sample, sequenced in a study of blood T cell repertoires in COVID-19. Profiling relied on immunoSEQ multiplex PCR, and the TCRdb table lists in-frame clones only, not all of them. The sample lists hundreds of thousands of clones, around 90% occurring once. The sample comprised peripheral blood. Receptors originate from a human donor in a cohort sampled during active COVID-19. Both conserved end residues are part of each CDR3. Each record gives: CDR3 protein, CDR3 DNA, clone size, V gene, CDR3 length, D gene, J gene. The D gene is left open where the match is weak. The listing skips clone size in some rows; elsewhere it reads once, few, many or a size class.

CDR3aa: CAWSVSGRETGNTIYF
CDR3nt: TGTGCCTGGAGTGTATCCGGGAGAGAAACTGGAAACACCATATATTTT
abundance: -
v_gene: TRBV30
len: 16
d_gene: -
j_gene: TRBJ1-3

CDR3aa: CASSLGLAGGMYNEQFF
CDR3nt: TGTGCCAGCAGCCTCGGCCTAGCGGGAGGTATGTACAATGAGCAGTTCTTC
abundance: -
v_gene: TRBV7-2
len: 17
d_gene: TRBD2
j_gene: TRBJ2-1

CDR3aa: CASSLVSWGTGGEKLFF
CDR3nt: TGTGCCAGCAGCTTAGTATCGTGGGGGACAGGGGGTGAAAAACTGTTTTTT
abundance: -
v_gene: TRBV7-2
len: 17
d_gene: TRBD1
j_gene: TRBJ1-4

CDR3aa: CASSPRPIYVRDRALAKNIQYF
CDR3nt: TGTGCCAGCTCACCACGGCCGATTTACGTCCGGGACAGGGCCCTAGCCAAAAACATTCAGTACTTC
abundance: -
v_gene: TRBV18
len: 22
d_gene: TRBD1
j_gene: TRBJ2-4

CDR3aa: CASSSTAGANVLTF
CDR3nt: TGTGCCAGCAGCTCCACGGCTGGGGCCAACGTCCTGACTTTC
abundance: -
v_gene: TRBV5-5
len: 14
d_gene: -
j_gene: TRBJ2-6

CDR3aa: CASSPLLRVSTDTQYF
CDR3nt: TGTGCCAGCAGCCCCTTGTTGAGGGTTAGCACAGATACGCAGTATTTT
abundance: -
v_gene: TRBV11-2
len: 16
d_gene: -
j_gene: TRBJ2-3

CDR3aa: CASSQGRSSYEQYF
CDR3nt: TGTGCCAGCAGCCAAGGCCGGTCCTCCTACGAGCAGTACTTC
abundance: -
v_gene: TRBV3-1/TRBV3-2
len: 14
d_gene: -
j_gene: TRBJ2-7

CDR3aa: CASSPSGESTDTQYF
CDR3nt: TGTGCCAGCTCACCTAGCGGGGAGAGCACAGATACGCAGTATTTT
abundance: -
v_gene: TRBV18
len: 15
d_gene: TRBD2
j_gene: TRBJ2-3

CDR3aa: CASSFHPLPTGNYGYTF
CDR3nt: TGCGCCAGCAGCTTTCACCCCCTTCCGACGGGTAACTATGGCTACACCTTC
abundance: -
v_gene: TRBV5-1
len: 17
d_gene: -
j_gene: TRBJ1-2

CDR3aa: CASSRGLAVTSSYNEQFF
CDR3nt: TGTGCCAGCAGCCGGGGACTAGCGGTAACGAGCTCCTACAATGAGCAGTTCTTC
abundance: -
v_gene: TRBV5-5
len: 18
d_gene: TRBD2
j_gene: TRBJ2-1

CDR3aa: CASRQGGAGLRELFF
CDR3nt: TGTGCCAGCAGACAAGGAGGAGCGGGGTTGCGGGAGCTGTTTTTT
abundance: -
v_gene: TRBV3-1/TRBV3-2
len: 15
d_gene: TRBD2
j_gene: TRBJ2-2

CDR3aa: CAIKEGLRYEQYF
CDR3nt: TGTGCCATCAAGGAGGGGCTTAGGTACGAGCAGTACTTC
abundance: -
v_gene: TRBV10-3
len: 13
d_gene: -
j_gene: TRBJ2-7

CDR3aa: CASSQTREKLFF
CDR3nt: TGTGCCAGCAGCCAGACTCGAGAAAAACTGTTTTTT
abundance: -
v_gene: TRBV3-1/TRBV3-2
len: 12
d_gene: -
j_gene: TRBJ1-4

CDR3aa: CAWGAPGYSNQPQHF
CDR3nt: TGTGCCTGGGGTGCCCCCGGGTATAGCAATCAGCCCCAGCATTTT
abundance: -
v_gene: TRBV30
len: 15
d_gene: -
j_gene: TRBJ1-5

CDR3aa: CSVNERGEAFF
CDR3nt: TGCAGTGTAAACGAGCGGGGAGAAGCTTTCTTT
abundance: -
v_gene: TRBV20-1
len: 11
d_gene: -
j_gene: TRBJ1-1

CDR3aa: CASESDRNGYTF
CDR3nt: TGTGCTAGTGAATCAGACAGGAACGGCTACACCTTC
abundance: -
v_gene: TRBV12-5
len: 12
d_gene: -
j_gene: TRBJ1-2

CDR3aa: CASSQSQESGYTF
CDR3nt: TGTGCCAGCAGCCAATCACAGGAAAGCGGCTACACCTTC
abundance: -
v_gene: TRBV16
len: 13
d_gene: -
j_gene: TRBJ1-2

CDR3aa: CASSESGPNNQPQHF
CDR3nt: TGTGCCAGCAGTGAATCAGGGCCGAACAATCAGCCCCAGCATTTT
abundance: few
v_gene: TRBV6-1
len: 15
d_gene: -
j_gene: TRBJ1-5

CDR3aa: CASRLENYGYTF
CDR3nt: TGTGCCAGCAGGTTAGAGAACTATGGCTACACCTTC
abundance: -
v_gene: TRBV6-6
len: 12
d_gene: -
j_gene: TRBJ1-2

CDR3aa: CASSQSGADKPQHF
CDR3nt: TGTGCCAGCAGCCAGTCAGGGGCTGATAAGCCCCAGCATTTT
abundance: -
v_gene: TRBV4-2
len: 14
d_gene: -
j_gene: TRBJ1-5

CDR3aa: CASRRSGRGDTGELFF
CDR3nt: TGTGCCAGCAGACGCTCGGGAAGAGGAGACACCGGGGAGCTGTTTTTT
abundance: -
v_gene: TRBV2
len: 16
d_gene: -
j_gene: TRBJ2-2

CDR3aa: CASSEARGTEAFF
CDR3nt: TGTGCCAGCAGTGAAGCGCGGGGCACTGAAGCTTTCTTT
abundance: few
v_gene: TRBV6-4
len: 13
d_gene: -
j_gene: TRBJ1-1

CDR3aa: CASSFSGHREKLFF
CDR3nt: TGTGCCAGCAGCTTCTCGGGACACCGTGAAAAACTGTTTTTT
abundance: -
v_gene: TRBV7-8
len: 14
d_gene: -
j_gene: TRBJ1-4

CDR3aa: CASSFDSGSADTQYF
CDR3nt: TGTGCCAGCAGTTTCGATAGCGGGAGCGCAGATACGCAGTATTTT
abundance: -
v_gene: TRBV27
len: 15
d_gene: TRBD2
j_gene: TRBJ2-3

CDR3aa: CASSIQRGARDTQYF
CDR3nt: TGTGCCAGCAGCATACAGCGGGGGGCCCGCGATACGCAGTATTTT
abundance: -
v_gene: TRBV4-2
len: 15
d_gene: TRBD2
j_gene: TRBJ2-3

CDR3aa: CASAHPGPGIGETQYF
CDR3nt: TGCGCCAGCGCGCACCCCGGACCCGGGATCGGGGAGACCCAGTACTTC
abundance: once
v_gene: TRBV23-1
len: 16
d_gene: -
j_gene: TRBJ2-5

CDR3aa: CASSDGRRETQYF
CDR3nt: TGTGCCAGCAGTGACGGGAGGAGGGAGACCCAGTACTTC
abundance: -
v_gene: TRBV13
len: 13
d_gene: TRBD2
j_gene: TRBJ2-5

CDR3aa: CASSLALDSPPDTQYF
CDR3nt: TGTGCCAGCAGCTTAGCTCTAGACTCCCCGCCGGATACGCAGTATTTT
abundance: -
v_gene: TRBV7-2
len: 16
d_gene: -
j_gene: TRBJ2-3

CDR3aa: CASSENREYGYTF
CDR3nt: TGCGCCAGCAGTGAGAACAGGGAATATGGCTACACCTTC
abundance: -
v_gene: TRBV10-2
len: 13
d_gene: -
j_gene: TRBJ1-2

CDR3aa: CASSTSGAGADTQYF
CDR3nt: TGTGCCAGCTCAACTAGCGGGGCGGGGGCAGATACGCAGTATTTT
abundance: -
v_gene: TRBV18
len: 15
d_gene: TRBD2
j_gene: TRBJ2-3

CDR3aa: CASNTGGSGANVLTF
CDR3nt: TGCGCCAGCAATACGGGGGGCTCTGGGGCCAACGTCCTGACTTTC
abundance: -
v_gene: TRBV5-1
len: 15
d_gene: TRBD2
j_gene: TRBJ2-6

CDR3aa: CASSLFVVAGGSTDTQYF
CDR3nt: TGCGCCAGCAGCTTGTTCGTCGTGGCAGGGGGCAGCACAGATACGCAGTATTTT
abundance: -
v_gene: TRBV5-1
len: 18
d_gene: TRBD1
j_gene: TRBJ2-3

CDR3aa: CASSPTGGTNTGELFF
CDR3nt: TGTGCCAGCTCACCAACCGGTGGTACGAACACCGGGGAGCTGTTTTTT
abundance: once
v_gene: TRBV18
len: 16
d_gene: -
j_gene: TRBJ2-2

CDR3aa: CASIDRVGGNQPQHF
CDR3nt: TGTGCCAGCATCGACAGGGTTGGAGGCAATCAGCCCCAGCATTTT
abundance: -
v_gene: TRBV6-5
len: 15
d_gene: TRBD1
j_gene: TRBJ1-5

CDR3aa: CASSPVSGKLFF
CDR3nt: TGTGCCAGCAGCCCCGTGAGCGGAAAACTGTTTTTT
abundance: -
v_gene: TRBV7-2
len: 12
d_gene: -
j_gene: TRBJ1-4

CDR3aa: CASSLGDPKPQHF
CDR3nt: TGTGCCAGCAGTTTGGGAGACCCCAAGCCCCAGCATTTT
abundance: -
v_gene: TRBV12-3/TRBV12-4
len: 13
d_gene: -
j_gene: TRBJ1-5

CDR3aa: CAWSVRREAFF
CDR3nt: TGTGCCTGGAGTGTACGGAGAGAAGCTTTCTTT
abundance: -
v_gene: TRBV30
len: 11
d_gene: -
j_gene: TRBJ1-1

CDR3aa: CASSFGETGGYTF
CDR3nt: TGTGCCAGCAGCTTTGGGGAGACGGGCGGCTACACCTTC
abundance: many
v_gene: TRBV7-9
len: 13
d_gene: -
j_gene: TRBJ1-2

CDR3aa: CAISETAEAQHF
CDR3nt: TGTGCCATCAGTGAGACCGCGGAGGCCCAGCATTTT
abundance: -
v_gene: TRBV10-3
len: 12
d_gene: -
j_gene: TRBJ1-5

CDR3aa: CASEGAGNTIYF
CDR3nt: TGTGCCAGCGAGGGAGCTGGAAACACCATATATTTT
abundance: -
v_gene: TRBV6-6
len: 12
d_gene: -
j_gene: TRBJ1-3

CDR3aa: CASSQGTGWGEQYF
CDR3nt: TGTGCCAGCAGTCAGGGGACAGGGTGGGGCGAGCAGTACTTC
abundance: -
v_gene: TRBV6-5
len: 14
d_gene: TRBD1
j_gene: TRBJ2-7

CDR3aa: CASSLRSSRDSNQPQHF
CDR3nt: TGTGCCAGTAGCCTCCGAAGTTCCCGGGATAGCAATCAGCCCCAGCATTTT
abundance: -
v_gene: TRBV19
len: 17
d_gene: -
j_gene: TRBJ1-5

CDR3aa: CASSPNSGGGDYNEQFF
CDR3nt: TGTGCCAGCTCACCGAATTCGGGCGGGGGGGACTACAATGAGCAGTTCTTC
abundance: -
v_gene: TRBV18
len: 17
d_gene: TRBD2
j_gene: TRBJ2-1

CDR3aa: CASSLVPGGLGTEAFF
CDR3nt: TGCGCCAGCAGCTTGGTTCCAGGGGGTTTGGGAACTGAAGCTTTCTTT
abundance: -
v_gene: TRBV5-1
len: 16
d_gene: TRBD1
j_gene: TRBJ1-1

CDR3aa: CASRVDRERPDTQYF
CDR3nt: TGTGCCAGCAGAGTCGACAGGGAGAGGCCAGATACGCAGTATTTT
abundance: -
v_gene: TRBV2
len: 15
d_gene: TRBD1
j_gene: TRBJ2-3

CDR3aa: CASSLRQGSYEQYF
CDR3nt: TGTGCCAGCAGCCTTCGGCAGGGGTCCTACGAGCAGTACTTC
abundance: -
v_gene: TRBV13
len: 14
d_gene: -
j_gene: TRBJ2-7

CDR3aa: CASSQDASGMDEQFF
CDR3nt: TGTGCCAGCAGCCAAGACGCTAGCGGGATGGATGAGCAGTTCTTC
abundance: -
v_gene: TRBV3-1/TRBV3-2
len: 15
d_gene: TRBD2
j_gene: TRBJ2-1

CDR3aa: CASSLSAGVAYNEQFF
CDR3nt: TGTGCCAGCAGCTTAAGTGCGGGCGTAGCATACAATGAGCAGTTCTTC
abundance: -
v_gene: TRBV7-3
len: 16
d_gene: -
j_gene: TRBJ2-1

CDR3aa: CASSDETLDEQYF
CDR3nt: TGTGCCAGCAGTGACGAAACGCTAGACGAGCAGTACTTC
abundance: -
v_gene: TRBV2
len: 13
d_gene: -
j_gene: TRBJ2-7

CDR3aa: CASSPPTGEYEQYF
CDR3nt: TGTGCCAGCAGCCCCCCCACAGGGGAATACGAGCAGTACTTC
abundance: -
v_gene: TRBV11-1
len: 14
d_gene: TRBD1
j_gene: TRBJ2-7

CDR3aa: CASRLPGYEQYF
CDR3nt: TGTGCCAGCAGACTCCCGGGCTACGAGCAGTACTTC
abundance: -
v_gene: TRBV5-4
len: 12
d_gene: -
j_gene: TRBJ2-7

CDR3aa: CATSRGTGSFGNTIYF
CDR3nt: TGTGCCACCAGCAGAGGAACAGGGAGTTTTGGAAACACCATATATTTT
abundance: -
v_gene: TRBV15
len: 16
d_gene: -
j_gene: TRBJ1-3

CDR3aa: CASSQYDGQSSYEQYF
CDR3nt: TGCGCCAGCAGTCAATACGACGGACAGAGCTCCTACGAGCAGTACTTC
abundance: -
v_gene: TRBV23-1
len: 16
d_gene: -
j_gene: TRBJ2-7